This TCR beta chain was recorded in a study of naive and memory T cell subsets. There are many counts of this clonotype. The treatment: skin biopsy from PPD injection site in Mantoux-positive individual. An oligonucleotide containing a UMI was ligated to the 3' end of TCR cDNA. Amplification of ligated cDNA took four PCR rounds with SP2 and nested alpha and beta constant primers. TCRdb passed the UMI-ligation and nested PCR reads through MiXCR, listing each CDR3 protein once. This table holds around 14,000 distinct CDR3 sequences, about 5% found once. V gave up 6 bases and J gave up 4 bases, with 18 bases separating them. The germline V gene has CDR1 MNHEY and CDR2 SVGAGI. The CDR3 contains 15 residues.

The source of this sequence is an adult in good health. J is TRBJ1-1 and V is TRBV6-5; D possibly corresponds to TRBD1 (6 bases). This specimen was skin, taken from a tuberculin skin test site. The CDR3 DNA is TGTGCCAGCAGGAAAAATGGGGGGGGCGGCACTGAAGCTTTCTTT. Protein sequence: CASRKNGGGGTEAFF.